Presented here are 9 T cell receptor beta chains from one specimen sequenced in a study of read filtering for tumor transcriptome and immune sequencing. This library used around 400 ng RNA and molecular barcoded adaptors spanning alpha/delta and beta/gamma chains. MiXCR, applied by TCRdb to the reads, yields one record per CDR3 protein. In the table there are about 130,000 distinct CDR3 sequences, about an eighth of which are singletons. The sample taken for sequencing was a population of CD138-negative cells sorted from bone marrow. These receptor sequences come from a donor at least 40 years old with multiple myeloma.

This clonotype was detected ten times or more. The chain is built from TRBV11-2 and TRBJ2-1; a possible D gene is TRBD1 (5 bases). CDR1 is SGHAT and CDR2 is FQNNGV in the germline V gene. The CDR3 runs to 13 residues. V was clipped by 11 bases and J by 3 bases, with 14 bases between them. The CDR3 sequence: CASGRTLYNEQFF. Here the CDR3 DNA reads TGTGCCTCCGGGCGGACACTCTACAATGAGCAGTTCTTC.

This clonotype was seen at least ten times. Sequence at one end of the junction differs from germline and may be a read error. The CDR3 reads CATSREGRDRDVIDW. CDR3 bases: TGTGCCACCAGCAGAGAAGGTCGGGACAGGGACGTTATAGATTGG. The chain is built from TRBV15 and TRBJ1-1, with TRBD1 matching 9 bases. Germline lookup yields CDR1 LNHNV and CDR2 YYDKDF (reference sequence). The CDR3 is 15 amino acids.

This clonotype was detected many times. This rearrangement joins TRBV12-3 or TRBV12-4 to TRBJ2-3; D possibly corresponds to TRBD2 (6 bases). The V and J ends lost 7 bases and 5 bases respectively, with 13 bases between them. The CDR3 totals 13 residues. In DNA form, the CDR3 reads TGTGCCAGCACTGCATCTAGCGTAGATACGCAGTATTTT. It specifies CASTASSVDTQYF.

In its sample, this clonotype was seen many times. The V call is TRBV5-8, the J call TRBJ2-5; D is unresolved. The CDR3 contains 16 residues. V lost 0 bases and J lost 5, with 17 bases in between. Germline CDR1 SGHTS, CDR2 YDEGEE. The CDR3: CASSLDNILSWETQYF. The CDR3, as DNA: TGTGCCAGCAGCTTGGATAATATTTTGAGTTGGGAGACCCAGTACTTC.

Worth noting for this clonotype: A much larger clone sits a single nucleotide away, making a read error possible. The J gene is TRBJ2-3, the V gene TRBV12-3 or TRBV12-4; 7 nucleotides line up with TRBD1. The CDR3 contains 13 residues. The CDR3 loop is CASSPGTADAQYF. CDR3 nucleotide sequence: TGTGCCAGCAGTCCAGGGACAGCAGATGCGCAGTATTTT.

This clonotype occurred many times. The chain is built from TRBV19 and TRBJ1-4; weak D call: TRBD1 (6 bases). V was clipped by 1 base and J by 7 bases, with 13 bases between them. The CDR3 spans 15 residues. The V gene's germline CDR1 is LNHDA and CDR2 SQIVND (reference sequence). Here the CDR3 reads CASSIVGAEGEKLFF. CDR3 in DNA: TGTGCCAGTAGTATAGTGGGGGCGGAAGGTGAAAAACTGTTTTTT.

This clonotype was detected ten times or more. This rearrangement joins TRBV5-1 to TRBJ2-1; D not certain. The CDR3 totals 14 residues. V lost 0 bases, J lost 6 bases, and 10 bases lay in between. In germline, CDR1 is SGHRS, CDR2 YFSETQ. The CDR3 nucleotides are TGCGCCAGCAGCTTGGAGTTGGCTTTCAATGAGCAGTTCTTC. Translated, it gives CASSLELAFNEQFF.

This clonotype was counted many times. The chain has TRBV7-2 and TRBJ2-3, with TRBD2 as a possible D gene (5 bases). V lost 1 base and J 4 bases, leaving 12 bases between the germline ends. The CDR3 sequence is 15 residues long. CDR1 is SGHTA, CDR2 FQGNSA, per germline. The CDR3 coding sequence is TGTGCCAGCAGCTTAGGTGTGGCGGGTGCAGATACGCAGTATTTT. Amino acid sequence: CASSLGVAGADTQYF.

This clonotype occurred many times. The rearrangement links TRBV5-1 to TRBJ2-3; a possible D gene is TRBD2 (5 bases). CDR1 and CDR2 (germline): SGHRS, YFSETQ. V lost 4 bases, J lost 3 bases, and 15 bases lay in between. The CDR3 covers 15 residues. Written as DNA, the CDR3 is TGCGCCAGCAGCCCAGGACCCCGGGGAACAGATACGCAGTATTTT. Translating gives CASSPGPRGTDTQYF.